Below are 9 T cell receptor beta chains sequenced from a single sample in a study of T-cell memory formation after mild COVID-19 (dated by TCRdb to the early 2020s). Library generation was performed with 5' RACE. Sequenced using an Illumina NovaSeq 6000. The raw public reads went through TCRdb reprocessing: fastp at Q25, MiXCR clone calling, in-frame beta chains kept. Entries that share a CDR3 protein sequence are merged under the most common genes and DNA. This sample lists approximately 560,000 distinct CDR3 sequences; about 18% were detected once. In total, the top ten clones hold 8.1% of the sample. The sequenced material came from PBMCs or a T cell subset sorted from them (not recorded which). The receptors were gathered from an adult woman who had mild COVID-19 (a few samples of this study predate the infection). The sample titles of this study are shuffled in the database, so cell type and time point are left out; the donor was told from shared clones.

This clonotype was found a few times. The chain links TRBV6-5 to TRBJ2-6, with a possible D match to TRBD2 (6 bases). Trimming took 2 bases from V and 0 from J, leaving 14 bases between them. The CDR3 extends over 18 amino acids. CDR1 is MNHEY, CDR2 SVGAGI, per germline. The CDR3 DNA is TGTGCCAGCAGTTACGCGGGGATTCTGAGCTCTGGGGCCAACGTCCTGACTTTC. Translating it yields CASSYAGILSSGANVLTF.

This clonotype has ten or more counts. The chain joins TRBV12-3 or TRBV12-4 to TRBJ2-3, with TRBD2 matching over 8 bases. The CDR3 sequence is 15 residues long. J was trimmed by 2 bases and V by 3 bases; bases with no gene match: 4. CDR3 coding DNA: TGTGCCAGCAGTTTGTCACTAGCGGACACAGATACGCAGTATTTT. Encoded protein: CASSLSLADTDTQYF.

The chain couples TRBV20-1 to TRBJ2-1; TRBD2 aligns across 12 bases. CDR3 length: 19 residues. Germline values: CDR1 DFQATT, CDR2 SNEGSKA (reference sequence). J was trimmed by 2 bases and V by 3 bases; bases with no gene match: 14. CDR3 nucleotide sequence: TGCAGTGCTAGCTCCCCCCCGCGACTAGCGGGAGTAGCCTACAATGAGCAGTTCTTC. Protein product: CSASSPPRLAGVAYNEQFF.

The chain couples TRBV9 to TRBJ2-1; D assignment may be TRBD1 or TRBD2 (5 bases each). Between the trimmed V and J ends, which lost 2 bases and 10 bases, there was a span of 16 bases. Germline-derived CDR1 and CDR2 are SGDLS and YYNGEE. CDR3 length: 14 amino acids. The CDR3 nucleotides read TGTGCCAGCAGCGTCAACTTGGGACGGACAGAGCAGTTCTTC. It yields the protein CASSVNLGRTEQFF.

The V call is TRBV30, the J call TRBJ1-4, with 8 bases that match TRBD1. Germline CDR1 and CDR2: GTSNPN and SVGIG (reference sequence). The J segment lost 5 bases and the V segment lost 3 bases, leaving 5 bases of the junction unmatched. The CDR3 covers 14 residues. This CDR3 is CAWRGQGANEKLFF. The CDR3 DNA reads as TGTGCCTGGAGAGGACAGGGCGCAAATGAAAAACTGTTTTTT.

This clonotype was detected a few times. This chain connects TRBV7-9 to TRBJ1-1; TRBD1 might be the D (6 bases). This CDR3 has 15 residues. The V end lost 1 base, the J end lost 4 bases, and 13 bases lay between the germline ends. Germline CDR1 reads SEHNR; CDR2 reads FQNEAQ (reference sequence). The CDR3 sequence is CASSLVGGKGTEAFF. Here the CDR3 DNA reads TGTGCCAGCAGCTTAGTAGGGGGAAAGGGCACTGAAGCTTTCTTT.

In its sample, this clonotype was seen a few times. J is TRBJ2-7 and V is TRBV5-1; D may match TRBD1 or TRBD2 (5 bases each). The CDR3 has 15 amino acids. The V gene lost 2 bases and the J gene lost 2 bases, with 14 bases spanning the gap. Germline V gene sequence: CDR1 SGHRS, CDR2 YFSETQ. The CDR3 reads CASSFPGRGTYEQYF. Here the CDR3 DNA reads TGCGCCAGCAGCTTCCCAGGGAGAGGGACCTACGAGCAGTACTTC.

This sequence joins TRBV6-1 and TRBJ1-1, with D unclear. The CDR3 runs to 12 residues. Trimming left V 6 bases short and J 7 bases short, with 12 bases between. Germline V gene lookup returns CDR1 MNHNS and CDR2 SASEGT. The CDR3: CASRELGSEAFF. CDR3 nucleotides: TGTGCCAGCAGAGAGCTAGGGAGTGAAGCTTTCTTT.

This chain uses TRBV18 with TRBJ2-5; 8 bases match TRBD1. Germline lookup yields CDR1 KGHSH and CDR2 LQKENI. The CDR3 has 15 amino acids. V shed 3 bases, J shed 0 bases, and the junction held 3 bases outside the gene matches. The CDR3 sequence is CASSPRQGHQETQYF. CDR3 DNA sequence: TGTGCCAGCTCACCCAGACAGGGGCACCAAGAGACCCAGTACTTC.